This T cell receptor beta chain was identified in a study of blood T cell repertoires in COVID-19. Study details: Researchers got acute and convalescent COVID-19 samples from the United States, Italy and Spain. Sources were T cells, B-cell-depleted T cells, or PBMCs; the material itself was cDNA or gDNA.

CDR1 is SEHNR, CDR2 FQNEAQ, per germline (reference sequence). The V segment lost 4 bases and the J segment 3 bases; nucleotides outside the gene matches: 13. This CDR3 comprises 17 residues. This clone was observed a handful of times. Per the authors' pipeline: Reference gene primers were amplified, and this amplification served to estimate nucleated cell counts. Sequencing used immunoSEQ multiplex PCR; TCRdb keeps in-frame clones, though not all of them. The DNA was the basis for D and trimming; V, J and clone size are from that table. The sample has roughly 91,000 clones, 70% to 85% seen once; the top ten hold over 6%.

The origin of this receptor is a man aged 70 or older with acute or convalescent COVID-19. Sequences were obtained from peripheral blood. The chain uses TRBV7-9 and TRBJ1-1; 8 bases match TRBD1. The CDR3 is CASSSPQGAPQDTEAFF. In nucleotides, the CDR3 is TGTGCCAGCAGCTCCCCTCAGGGGGCGCCTCAGGACACTGAAGCTTTCTTT.